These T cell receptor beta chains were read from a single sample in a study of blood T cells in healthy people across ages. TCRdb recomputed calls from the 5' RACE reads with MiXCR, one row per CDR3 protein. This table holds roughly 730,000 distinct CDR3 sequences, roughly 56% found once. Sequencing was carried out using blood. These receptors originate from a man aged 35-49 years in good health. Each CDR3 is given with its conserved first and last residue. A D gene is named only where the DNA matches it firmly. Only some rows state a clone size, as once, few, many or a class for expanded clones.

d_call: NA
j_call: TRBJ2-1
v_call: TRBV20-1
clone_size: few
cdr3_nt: TGCAGTGCTAGAGATCCTGCCCGACAGAGGCAGTTCTTC
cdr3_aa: CSARDPARQRQFF

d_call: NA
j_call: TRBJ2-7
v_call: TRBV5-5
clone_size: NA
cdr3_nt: TGTGCCAGCAGCGCCCCTCAAATAGAGTTCGACGAGCAGTACTTC
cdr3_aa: CASSAPQIEFDEQYF

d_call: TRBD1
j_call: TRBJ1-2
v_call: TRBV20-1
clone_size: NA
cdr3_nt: TGCAGTGCTAGTCAAAAACAGGGGCGTCATTTCGTTGGCTACACCTTC
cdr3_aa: CSASQKQGRHFVGYTF

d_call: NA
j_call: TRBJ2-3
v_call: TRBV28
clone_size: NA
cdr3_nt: TGTGCCACCGTGGCGGCCACCAGTACTAGCACAGATACGCAGTATTTT
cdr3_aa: CATVAATSTSTDTQYF

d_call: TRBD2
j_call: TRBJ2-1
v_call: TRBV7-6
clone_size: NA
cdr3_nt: TGTGCCAGCAGCTTAGCCGGCAGGACTAGCGGGAGCAATGAGCAGTTCTTC
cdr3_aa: CASSLAGRTSGSNEQFF

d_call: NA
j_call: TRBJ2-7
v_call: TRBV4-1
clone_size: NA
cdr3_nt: TGCGCCAGCAGCCAAGGGGAGTATGACTACGAGCAGTACTTC
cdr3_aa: CASSQGEYDYEQYF

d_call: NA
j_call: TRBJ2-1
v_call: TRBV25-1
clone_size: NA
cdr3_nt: TGTGCCAGCAGTGCAGACTTCTATGAGCAGTTCTTC
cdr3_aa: CASSADFYEQFF

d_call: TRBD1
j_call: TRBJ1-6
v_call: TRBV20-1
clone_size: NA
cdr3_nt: TGCAGTGCTAGAGTAAGGGAAGGAGGGACAGGGCCTAATTCACCCCTCCACTTT
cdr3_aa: CSARVREGGTGPNSPLHF

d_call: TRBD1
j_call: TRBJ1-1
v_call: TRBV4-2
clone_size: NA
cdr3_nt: TGTGCCAGCGGCATACAGGGGGCTGAAGCTTTCTTT
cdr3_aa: CASGIQGAEAFF

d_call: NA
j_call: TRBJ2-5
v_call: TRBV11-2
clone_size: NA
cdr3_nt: TGTGCCAGCAGGATCTACCCGCGCGGACAGCGGGAACAAGAGACCCAGTACTTC
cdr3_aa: CASRIYPRGQREQETQYF

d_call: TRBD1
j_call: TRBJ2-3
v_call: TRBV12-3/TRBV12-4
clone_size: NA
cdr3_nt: TGTGCCAGTCTGACAGGGCCAAGCACAGATACGCAGTATTTT
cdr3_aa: CASLTGPSTDTQYF

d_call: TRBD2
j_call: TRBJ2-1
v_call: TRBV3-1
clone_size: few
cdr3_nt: TGTGCCAGCAGCATCACTAGCGGGGGGGCTAATGAGCAGTTCTTC
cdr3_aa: CASSITSGGANEQFF

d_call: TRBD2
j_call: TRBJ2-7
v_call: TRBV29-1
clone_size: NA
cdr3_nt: TGCAGCGTTGAAGCTAGCGGGAGAGCGGTGCAGTACTTC
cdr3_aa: CSVEASGRAVQYF

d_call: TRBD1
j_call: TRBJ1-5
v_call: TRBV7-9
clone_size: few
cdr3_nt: TGTGCCAGCAGCTTAGGCGGGACAGCGATCAATCAGCCCCAGCATTTT
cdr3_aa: CASSLGGTAINQPQHF

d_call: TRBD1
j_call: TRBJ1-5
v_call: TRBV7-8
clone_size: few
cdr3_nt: TGTGCCAGCAGCTTAGAAGACAGGGGGGAACAGCCCCAGCATTTT
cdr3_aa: CASSLEDRGEQPQHF

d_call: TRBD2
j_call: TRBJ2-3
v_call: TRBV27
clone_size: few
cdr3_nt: TGTGCCAGCAGTTTTTGGCGGGAGAGCACAGATACGCAGTATTTT
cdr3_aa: CASSFWRESTDTQYF

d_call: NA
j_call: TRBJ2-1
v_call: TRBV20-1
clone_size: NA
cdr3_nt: TGCAGTGCTAGAGATTCGGAGCTCTCCAGGGTCGGTAGGGCAAGCTCCTACAATGAGCAGTTCTTC
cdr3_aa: CSARDSELSRVGRASSYNEQFF

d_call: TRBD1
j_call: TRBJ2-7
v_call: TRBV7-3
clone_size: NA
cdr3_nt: TGTGCCAGCAGGTACGGGACAGAGACCTACGAGCAGTACTTC
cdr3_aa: CASRYGTETYEQYF

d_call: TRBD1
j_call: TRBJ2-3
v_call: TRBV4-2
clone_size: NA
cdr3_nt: TGTGCCAGCAGCCAAGATGGGACAGGGGTCGATACGCAGTATTTT
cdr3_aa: CASSQDGTGVDTQYF

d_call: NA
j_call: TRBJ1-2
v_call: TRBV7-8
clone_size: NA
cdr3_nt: TGTGCCAGCAGCGACCTAGACTTTCCAGGGGACCACCTCTATGGCTACACCTTC
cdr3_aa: CASSDLDFPGDHLYGYTF

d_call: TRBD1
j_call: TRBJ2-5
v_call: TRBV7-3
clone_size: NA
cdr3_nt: TGTGCCAGCAGCTCGGGGACAGACCAAGAGACCCAGTACTTC
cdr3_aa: CASSSGTDQETQYF

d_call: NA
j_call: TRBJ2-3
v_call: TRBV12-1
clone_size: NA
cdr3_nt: TGTGCCAGCAGCCGGATTGTACTAGCGGGAGGGACAGATACGCAGTATTTT
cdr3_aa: CASSRIVLAGGTDTQYF

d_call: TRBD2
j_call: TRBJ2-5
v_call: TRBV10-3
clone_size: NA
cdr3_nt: TGTGCCATCAGTGAGGCGGGAGGAGCGGAGACCCAGTACTTC
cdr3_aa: CAISEAGGAETQYF

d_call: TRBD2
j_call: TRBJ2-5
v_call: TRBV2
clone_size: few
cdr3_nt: TGTGCCAGCACCCTCAACCAAGGACTAGCGGAAGAGACCCAGTACTTC
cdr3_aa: CASTLNQGLAEETQYF

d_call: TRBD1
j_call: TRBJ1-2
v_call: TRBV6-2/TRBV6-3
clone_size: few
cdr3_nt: TGTGCCAGCGGGACAGGGGACAGCTATGGCTACACCTTC
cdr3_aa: CASGTGDSYGYTF

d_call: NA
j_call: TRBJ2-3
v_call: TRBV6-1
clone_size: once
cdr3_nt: TGTGCCAGCATCCCCGGGGCATACTACACAGATACGCAGTATTTT
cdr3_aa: CASIPGAYYTDTQYF

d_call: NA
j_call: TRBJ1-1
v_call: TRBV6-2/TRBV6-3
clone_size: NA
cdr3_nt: TGTGCCAGCAGAAACAACGGGGGGGAGAACACTGAAGCTTTCTTT
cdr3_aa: CASRNNGGENTEAFF

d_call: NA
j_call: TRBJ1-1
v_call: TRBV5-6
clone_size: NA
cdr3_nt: TGTGCCAGCAGCCCCTACTCCGGGTTTTCACCGGCTTTCTTT
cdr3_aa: CASSPYSGFSPAFF

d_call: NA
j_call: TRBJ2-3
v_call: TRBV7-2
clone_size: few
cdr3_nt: TGTGCCAGCAGCTTGATGGCAGCAGTCACAGATACGCAGTATTTT
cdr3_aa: CASSLMAAVTDTQYF

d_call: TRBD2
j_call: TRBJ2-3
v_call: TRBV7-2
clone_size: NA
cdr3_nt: TGTGCCAGCAACTACGGATACAGGACTAGCGGGAGGGTCACAGATACGCAGTATTTT
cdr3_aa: CASNYGYRTSGRVTDTQYF

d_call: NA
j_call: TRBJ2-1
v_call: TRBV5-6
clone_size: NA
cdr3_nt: TGTGCCAGCAGCTTGAGTAGACGTGAGCAGTTCTTC
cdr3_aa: CASSLSRREQFF

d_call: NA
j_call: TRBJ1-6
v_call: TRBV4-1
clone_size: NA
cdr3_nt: TGCGCCAGCAGCCAAGACCCGCAGACAGTGTCGGCCAATTCACCCCTCCACTTT
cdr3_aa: CASSQDPQTVSANSPLHF

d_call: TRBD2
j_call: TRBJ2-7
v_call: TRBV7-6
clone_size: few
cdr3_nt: TGTGCCAGCAGCTCTCTAGCGGGAGGGGAAGGCGAGCAGTACTTC
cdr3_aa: CASSSLAGGEGEQYF

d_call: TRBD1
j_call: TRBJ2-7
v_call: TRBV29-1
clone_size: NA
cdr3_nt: TGCAGCGTGGGGCCGGGACAGGCTGGTCTCGAGCAGTACTTC
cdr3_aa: CSVGPGQAGLEQYF

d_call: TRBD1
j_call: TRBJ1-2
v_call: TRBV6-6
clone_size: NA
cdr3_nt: TGTGCCAGCAGGTTGGGACAGGCTAACTATGGCTACACCTTC
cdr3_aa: CASRLGQANYGYTF

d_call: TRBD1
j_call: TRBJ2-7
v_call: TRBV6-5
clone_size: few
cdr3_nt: TGTGCCAGCAGTTTCGGACAGGCGGGTCACGAGCAGTACTTC
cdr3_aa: CASSFGQAGHEQYF

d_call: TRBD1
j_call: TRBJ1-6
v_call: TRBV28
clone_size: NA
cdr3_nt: TGTGCCAGCAGTACAGTAACAGGGGCATCACCCCTCCACTTT
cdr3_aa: CASSTVTGASPLHF

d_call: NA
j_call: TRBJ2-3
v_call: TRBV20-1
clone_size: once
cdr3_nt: TGCAGCTATCATAGCACAGATACGCAGTATTTT
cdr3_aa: CSYHSTDTQYF

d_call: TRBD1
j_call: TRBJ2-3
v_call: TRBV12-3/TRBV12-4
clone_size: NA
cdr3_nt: TGTGCCAGCACCAGGGGGTGGGGGTTGGCAGATACGCAGTATTTT
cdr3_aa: CASTRGWGLADTQYF

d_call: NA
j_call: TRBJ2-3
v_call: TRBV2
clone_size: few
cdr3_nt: TGTGCCACCCCGGGACTTAGCACAGATACGCAGTATTTT
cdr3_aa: CATPGLSTDTQYF

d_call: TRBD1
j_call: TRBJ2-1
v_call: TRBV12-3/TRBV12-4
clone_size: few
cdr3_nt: TGTGCCAGCAGAGGGACAGTTTCCTACAATGAGCAGTTCTTC
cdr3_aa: CASRGTVSYNEQFF

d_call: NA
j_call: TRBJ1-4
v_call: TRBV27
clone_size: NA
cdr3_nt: TGTGCCAGCAGTCGTTATGTCCGGGAAAAACTGTTTTTT
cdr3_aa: CASSRYVREKLFF